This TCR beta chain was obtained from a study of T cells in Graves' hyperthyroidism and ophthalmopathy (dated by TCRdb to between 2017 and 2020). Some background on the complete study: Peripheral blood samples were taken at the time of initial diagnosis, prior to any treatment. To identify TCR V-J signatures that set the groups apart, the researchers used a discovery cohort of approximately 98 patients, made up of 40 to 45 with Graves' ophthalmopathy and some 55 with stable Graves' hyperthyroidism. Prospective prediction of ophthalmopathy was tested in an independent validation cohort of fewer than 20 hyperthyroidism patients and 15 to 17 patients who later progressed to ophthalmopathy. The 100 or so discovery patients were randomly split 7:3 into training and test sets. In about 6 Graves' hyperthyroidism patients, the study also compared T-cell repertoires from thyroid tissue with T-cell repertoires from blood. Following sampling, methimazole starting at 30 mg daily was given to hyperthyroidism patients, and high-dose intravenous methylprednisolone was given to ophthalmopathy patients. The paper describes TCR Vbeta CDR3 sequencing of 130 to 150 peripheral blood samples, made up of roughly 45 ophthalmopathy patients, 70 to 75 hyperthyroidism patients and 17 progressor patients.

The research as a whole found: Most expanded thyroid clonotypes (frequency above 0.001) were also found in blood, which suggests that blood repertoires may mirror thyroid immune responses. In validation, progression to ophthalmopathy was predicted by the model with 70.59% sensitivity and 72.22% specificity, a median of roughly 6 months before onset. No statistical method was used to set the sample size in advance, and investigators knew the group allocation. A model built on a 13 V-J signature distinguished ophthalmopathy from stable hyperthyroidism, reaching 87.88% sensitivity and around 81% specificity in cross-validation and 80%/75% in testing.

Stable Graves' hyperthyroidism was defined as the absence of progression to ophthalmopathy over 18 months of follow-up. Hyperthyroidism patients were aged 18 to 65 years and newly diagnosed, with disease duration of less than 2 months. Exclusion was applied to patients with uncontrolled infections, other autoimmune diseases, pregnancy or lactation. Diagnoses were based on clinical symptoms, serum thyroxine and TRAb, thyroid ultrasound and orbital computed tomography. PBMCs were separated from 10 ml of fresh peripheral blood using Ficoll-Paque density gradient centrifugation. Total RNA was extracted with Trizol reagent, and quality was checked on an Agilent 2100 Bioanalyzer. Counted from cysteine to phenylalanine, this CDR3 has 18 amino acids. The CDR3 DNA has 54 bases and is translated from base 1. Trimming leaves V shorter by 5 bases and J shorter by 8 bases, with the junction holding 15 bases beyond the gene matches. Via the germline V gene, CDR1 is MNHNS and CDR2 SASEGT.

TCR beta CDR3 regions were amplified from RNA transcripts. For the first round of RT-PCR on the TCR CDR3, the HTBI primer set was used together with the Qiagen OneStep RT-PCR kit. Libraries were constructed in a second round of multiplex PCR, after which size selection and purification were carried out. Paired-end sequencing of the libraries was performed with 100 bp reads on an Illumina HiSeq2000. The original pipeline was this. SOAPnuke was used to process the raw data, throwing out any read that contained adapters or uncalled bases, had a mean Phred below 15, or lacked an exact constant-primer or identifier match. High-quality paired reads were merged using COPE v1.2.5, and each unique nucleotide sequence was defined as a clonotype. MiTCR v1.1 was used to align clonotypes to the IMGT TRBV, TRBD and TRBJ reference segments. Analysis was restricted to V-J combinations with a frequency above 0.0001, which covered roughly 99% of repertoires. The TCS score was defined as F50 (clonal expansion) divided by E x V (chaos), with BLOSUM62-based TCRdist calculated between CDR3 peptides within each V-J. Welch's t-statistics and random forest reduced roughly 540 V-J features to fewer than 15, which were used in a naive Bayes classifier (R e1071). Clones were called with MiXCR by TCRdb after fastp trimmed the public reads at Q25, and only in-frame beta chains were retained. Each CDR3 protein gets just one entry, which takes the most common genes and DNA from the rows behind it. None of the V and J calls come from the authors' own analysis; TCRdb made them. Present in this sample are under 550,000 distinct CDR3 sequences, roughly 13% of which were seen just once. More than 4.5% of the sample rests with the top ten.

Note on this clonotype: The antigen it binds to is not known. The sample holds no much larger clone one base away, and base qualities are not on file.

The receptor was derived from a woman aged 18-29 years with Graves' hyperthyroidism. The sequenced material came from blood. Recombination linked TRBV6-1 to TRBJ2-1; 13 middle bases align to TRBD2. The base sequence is TGTGCCAGCAGTAAGCCAACCGGACTAGCGGGAGACATCGATGAGCAGTTCTTC. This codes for CASSKPTGLAGDIDEQFF.